Listed here are 9 T cell receptor beta chains from one sample, sequenced in a study of breast tumors, draining lymph nodes, adjacent tissues. TCRdb re-called the multiplex PCR reads with MiXCR, one entry per CDR3 protein. The sample lists about 15,000 distinct CDR3 sequences, roughly 46% occurring once. The sequenced sample was tumor-adjacent breast tissue. These receptors came from a female donor with breast cancer. Some clones in this sample may be carry-over from other donors' samples.

This clonotype is labeled as medium-sized. The CDR3 DNA is TGCAGTGCTAGTCGGGGACAGACCTACGAGCAGTACTTC. Amino acid sequence: CSASRGQTYEQYF. V usage is TRBV20-1 and J usage is TRBJ2-7, with 7 bases fitting TRBD1. The CDR3 has 13 amino acids. V lost 3 bases, J lost 2 bases, and 4 bases stayed unmatched. Germline V gene lookup returns CDR1 DFQATT and CDR2 SNEGSKA (reference sequence).

This clonotype was counted ten times or more. One base away lies a much larger clone, so this may be a sequencing read error. This chain uses TRBV6-2 or TRBV6-3 with TRBJ1-5; D is uncertain. Trimming removed 8 bases at V and 5 bases at J, with 10 bases between. The V gene's germline CDR1 is MNHEY and CDR2 SVGEGT. This CDR3 has 12 amino acids. CDR3 bases: TGTGCCAGCGGGCCGGGATATCAGCCCCAGCATTTT. Residues: CASGPGYQPQHF.

For this clonotype: Because the CDR3's place on the DNA is in doubt, the DNA is left out and the CDR3 is given as listed by TCRdb. The rearrangement uses TRBV7-2 and TRBJ2-3; TRBD2, the D gene given by the table, was not confirmed from the DNA. The V gene's germline CDR1 is SGHTA and CDR2 FQGNSA. A total of 21 residues make up the CDR3, ends included. CDR3 amino acids: CASSFYICSARVRWSTDTQYF.

This clonotype was observed a single time. V is TRBV7-2 and J is TRBJ2-3; D uncertain. Trimming removed 5 bases from V and 7 bases from J, with 7 bases in between. From germline, CDR1 is SGHTA and CDR2 FQGNSA. The CDR3 contains 11 residues. The CDR3 coding sequence is TGTGCCAGCAGCGTGCGTCATACGCAGTATTTT. Translated: CASSVRHTQYF.

This clonotype was detected many times. This may come from a read error, since a much larger clone is one base off. The chain has TRBV6-1 and TRBJ1-2; 10 bases align to TRBD1. V lost 5 bases, J lost 3 bases, and 6 bases stayed unmatched. CDR3 length: 15 amino acids. Germline values: CDR1 MNHNS, CDR2 SASEGT. CDR3 residues: CASSHIGTGDYGYTF. CDR3 nucleotide sequence: TGTGCCAGCAGTCATATCGGGACAGGGGACTATGGCTACACCTTC.

This clonotype was counted a single time. The V call is TRBV5-8, the J call TRBJ2-7; the D gene is possibly TRBD2 (6 bases). CDR1 and CDR2 (germline): SGHTS, YDEGEE. The CDR3 runs 13 residues. Between the trimmed V and J ends, which lost 6 bases and 1 base, there was a span of 11 bases. CDR3: CASTNLASYEQYF. The CDR3 nucleotides are TGTGCCAGCACCAATCTAGCGTCCTACGAGCAGTACTTC.

This chain joins TRBV6-4 and TRBJ1-1, with a weak D call TRBD1 (6 bases). Germline CDR1 is MRHNA and CDR2 is SNTAGT. The CDR3 runs 16 residues. V was pared by 8 bases and J by 1 base, with 20 bases between. CDR3 in amino acids: CASHTWGGAGNTEAFF. CDR3 nucleotide sequence: TGTGCCAGCCACACTTGGGGGGGCGCAGGGAACACTGAAGCTTTCTTT.

The J gene is TRBJ1-4, the V gene TRBV9; 12 nucleotides agree with TRBD1. Per germline, CDR1 SGDLS and CDR2 YYNGEE. The CDR3 contains 15 residues. With 3 bases clipped from V and 6 bases from J, the junction kept 3 bases outside the gene matches. The CDR3 here is CASSEGTGGYEKLFF. CDR3 nucleotides: TGTGCCAGCAGCGAAGGGACAGGGGGCTATGAAAAACTGTTTTTT.

By proportion, this clonotype is medium-sized. This chain links TRBV20-1 with TRBJ2-7, with a tentative D call TRBD1 (6 bases). The CDR3 contains 18 residues. Between the trimmed V and J ends, which lost 1 base and 3 bases, there was a span of 25 bases. Germline assignment: CDR1 DFQATT and CDR2 SNEGSKA (reference sequence). The CDR3 DNA is TGCAGTGCTAGAGGAGCGGAGGCTAGTAAGGGGGTCGGCTACGAGCAGTACTTC. It codes for CSARGAEASKGVGYEQYF.